The following is a T cell receptor (beta chain) sequence with its context. The antigen is undetermined. The sample is drawn from a study of cytomegalovirus exposure and HLA in healthy donors. Both 60 Vbeta primers and 13 Jbeta primers went into the PCR. In the original processing: Around 11 million shared chains were among approximately 80 million unique TCR beta chains counted in a later analysis. Profiling relied on immunoSEQ multiplex PCR, and the TCRdb table lists in-frame clones only, not all of them. V and J calls and clone size are given by that table; D and trimming were obtained from the DNA. The sample has some 120,000 clones, roughly 77% seen once. Study-wide findings and caveats: The likely origin of a cluster of highly shared sequence variants was a sequencing artifact.

V was shortened by 0 bases and J by 8 bases, with 13 bases between the two germline ends. Germline lookup yields CDR1 LNHDA and CDR2 SQIVND (reference sequence). This CDR3 spans 14 amino acids. The receptor comes from a man in his forties in good health and CMV-seronegative. Material for sequencing was PBMCs. The chain is built from TRBV19 and TRBJ1-2; TRBD1 is a possible D gene (5 bases). This CDR3 reads CASSIDVFTGGYTF. The CDR3 bases are TGTGCCAGTAGTATAGATGTTTTTACAGGAGGCTACACCTTC.